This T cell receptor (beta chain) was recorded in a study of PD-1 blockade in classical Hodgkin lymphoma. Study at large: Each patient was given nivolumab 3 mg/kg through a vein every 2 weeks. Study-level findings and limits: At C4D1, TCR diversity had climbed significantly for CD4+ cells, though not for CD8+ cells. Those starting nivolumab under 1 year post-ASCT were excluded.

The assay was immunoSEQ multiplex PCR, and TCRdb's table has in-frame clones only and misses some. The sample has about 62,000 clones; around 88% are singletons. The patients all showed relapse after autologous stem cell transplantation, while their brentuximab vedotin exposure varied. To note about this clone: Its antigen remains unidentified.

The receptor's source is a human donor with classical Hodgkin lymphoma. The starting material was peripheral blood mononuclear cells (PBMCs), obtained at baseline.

CDR3 protein: CAGGQPEKALDRRQNTEAFF. Here the CDR3 DNA reads TGTGCCGGCGGACAACCCGAAAAAGCGTTGGACAGGCGACAAAACACTGAAGCTTTCTTT. This chain links TRBV28 with TRBJ1-1; 7 bases agree with TRBD1. The CDR3 consists of 20 residues. The junction had 29 bases not matched to a gene; V was cut back by 11 bases and J by 2 bases. Germline CDR1 reads MDHEN; CDR2 reads SYDVKM. The complete variable domain, with remaining parts taken from reference TRBV28 and TRBJ1-1, reads DVKVTQSSRYLVKRTGEKVFLECVQDMDHENMFWYRQDPGLGLRLIYFSYDVKMKEKGDIPEGYSVSREKKERFSLILESASTNQTSMYLCAGGQPEKALDRRQNTEAFFGQGTRLTVV.